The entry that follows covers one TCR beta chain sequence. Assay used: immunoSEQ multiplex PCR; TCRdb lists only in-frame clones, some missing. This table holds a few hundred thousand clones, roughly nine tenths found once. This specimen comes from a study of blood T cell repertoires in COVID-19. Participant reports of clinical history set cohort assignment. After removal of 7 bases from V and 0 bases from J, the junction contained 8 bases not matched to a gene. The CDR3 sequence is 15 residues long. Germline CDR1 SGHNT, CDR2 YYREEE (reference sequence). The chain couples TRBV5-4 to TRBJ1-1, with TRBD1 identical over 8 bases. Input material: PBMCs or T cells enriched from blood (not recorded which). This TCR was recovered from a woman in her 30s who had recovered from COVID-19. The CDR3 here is CASRWTGNLNTEAFF. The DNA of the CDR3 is TGTGCCAGCCGTTGGACAGGGAACTTGAACACTGAAGCTTTCTTT.